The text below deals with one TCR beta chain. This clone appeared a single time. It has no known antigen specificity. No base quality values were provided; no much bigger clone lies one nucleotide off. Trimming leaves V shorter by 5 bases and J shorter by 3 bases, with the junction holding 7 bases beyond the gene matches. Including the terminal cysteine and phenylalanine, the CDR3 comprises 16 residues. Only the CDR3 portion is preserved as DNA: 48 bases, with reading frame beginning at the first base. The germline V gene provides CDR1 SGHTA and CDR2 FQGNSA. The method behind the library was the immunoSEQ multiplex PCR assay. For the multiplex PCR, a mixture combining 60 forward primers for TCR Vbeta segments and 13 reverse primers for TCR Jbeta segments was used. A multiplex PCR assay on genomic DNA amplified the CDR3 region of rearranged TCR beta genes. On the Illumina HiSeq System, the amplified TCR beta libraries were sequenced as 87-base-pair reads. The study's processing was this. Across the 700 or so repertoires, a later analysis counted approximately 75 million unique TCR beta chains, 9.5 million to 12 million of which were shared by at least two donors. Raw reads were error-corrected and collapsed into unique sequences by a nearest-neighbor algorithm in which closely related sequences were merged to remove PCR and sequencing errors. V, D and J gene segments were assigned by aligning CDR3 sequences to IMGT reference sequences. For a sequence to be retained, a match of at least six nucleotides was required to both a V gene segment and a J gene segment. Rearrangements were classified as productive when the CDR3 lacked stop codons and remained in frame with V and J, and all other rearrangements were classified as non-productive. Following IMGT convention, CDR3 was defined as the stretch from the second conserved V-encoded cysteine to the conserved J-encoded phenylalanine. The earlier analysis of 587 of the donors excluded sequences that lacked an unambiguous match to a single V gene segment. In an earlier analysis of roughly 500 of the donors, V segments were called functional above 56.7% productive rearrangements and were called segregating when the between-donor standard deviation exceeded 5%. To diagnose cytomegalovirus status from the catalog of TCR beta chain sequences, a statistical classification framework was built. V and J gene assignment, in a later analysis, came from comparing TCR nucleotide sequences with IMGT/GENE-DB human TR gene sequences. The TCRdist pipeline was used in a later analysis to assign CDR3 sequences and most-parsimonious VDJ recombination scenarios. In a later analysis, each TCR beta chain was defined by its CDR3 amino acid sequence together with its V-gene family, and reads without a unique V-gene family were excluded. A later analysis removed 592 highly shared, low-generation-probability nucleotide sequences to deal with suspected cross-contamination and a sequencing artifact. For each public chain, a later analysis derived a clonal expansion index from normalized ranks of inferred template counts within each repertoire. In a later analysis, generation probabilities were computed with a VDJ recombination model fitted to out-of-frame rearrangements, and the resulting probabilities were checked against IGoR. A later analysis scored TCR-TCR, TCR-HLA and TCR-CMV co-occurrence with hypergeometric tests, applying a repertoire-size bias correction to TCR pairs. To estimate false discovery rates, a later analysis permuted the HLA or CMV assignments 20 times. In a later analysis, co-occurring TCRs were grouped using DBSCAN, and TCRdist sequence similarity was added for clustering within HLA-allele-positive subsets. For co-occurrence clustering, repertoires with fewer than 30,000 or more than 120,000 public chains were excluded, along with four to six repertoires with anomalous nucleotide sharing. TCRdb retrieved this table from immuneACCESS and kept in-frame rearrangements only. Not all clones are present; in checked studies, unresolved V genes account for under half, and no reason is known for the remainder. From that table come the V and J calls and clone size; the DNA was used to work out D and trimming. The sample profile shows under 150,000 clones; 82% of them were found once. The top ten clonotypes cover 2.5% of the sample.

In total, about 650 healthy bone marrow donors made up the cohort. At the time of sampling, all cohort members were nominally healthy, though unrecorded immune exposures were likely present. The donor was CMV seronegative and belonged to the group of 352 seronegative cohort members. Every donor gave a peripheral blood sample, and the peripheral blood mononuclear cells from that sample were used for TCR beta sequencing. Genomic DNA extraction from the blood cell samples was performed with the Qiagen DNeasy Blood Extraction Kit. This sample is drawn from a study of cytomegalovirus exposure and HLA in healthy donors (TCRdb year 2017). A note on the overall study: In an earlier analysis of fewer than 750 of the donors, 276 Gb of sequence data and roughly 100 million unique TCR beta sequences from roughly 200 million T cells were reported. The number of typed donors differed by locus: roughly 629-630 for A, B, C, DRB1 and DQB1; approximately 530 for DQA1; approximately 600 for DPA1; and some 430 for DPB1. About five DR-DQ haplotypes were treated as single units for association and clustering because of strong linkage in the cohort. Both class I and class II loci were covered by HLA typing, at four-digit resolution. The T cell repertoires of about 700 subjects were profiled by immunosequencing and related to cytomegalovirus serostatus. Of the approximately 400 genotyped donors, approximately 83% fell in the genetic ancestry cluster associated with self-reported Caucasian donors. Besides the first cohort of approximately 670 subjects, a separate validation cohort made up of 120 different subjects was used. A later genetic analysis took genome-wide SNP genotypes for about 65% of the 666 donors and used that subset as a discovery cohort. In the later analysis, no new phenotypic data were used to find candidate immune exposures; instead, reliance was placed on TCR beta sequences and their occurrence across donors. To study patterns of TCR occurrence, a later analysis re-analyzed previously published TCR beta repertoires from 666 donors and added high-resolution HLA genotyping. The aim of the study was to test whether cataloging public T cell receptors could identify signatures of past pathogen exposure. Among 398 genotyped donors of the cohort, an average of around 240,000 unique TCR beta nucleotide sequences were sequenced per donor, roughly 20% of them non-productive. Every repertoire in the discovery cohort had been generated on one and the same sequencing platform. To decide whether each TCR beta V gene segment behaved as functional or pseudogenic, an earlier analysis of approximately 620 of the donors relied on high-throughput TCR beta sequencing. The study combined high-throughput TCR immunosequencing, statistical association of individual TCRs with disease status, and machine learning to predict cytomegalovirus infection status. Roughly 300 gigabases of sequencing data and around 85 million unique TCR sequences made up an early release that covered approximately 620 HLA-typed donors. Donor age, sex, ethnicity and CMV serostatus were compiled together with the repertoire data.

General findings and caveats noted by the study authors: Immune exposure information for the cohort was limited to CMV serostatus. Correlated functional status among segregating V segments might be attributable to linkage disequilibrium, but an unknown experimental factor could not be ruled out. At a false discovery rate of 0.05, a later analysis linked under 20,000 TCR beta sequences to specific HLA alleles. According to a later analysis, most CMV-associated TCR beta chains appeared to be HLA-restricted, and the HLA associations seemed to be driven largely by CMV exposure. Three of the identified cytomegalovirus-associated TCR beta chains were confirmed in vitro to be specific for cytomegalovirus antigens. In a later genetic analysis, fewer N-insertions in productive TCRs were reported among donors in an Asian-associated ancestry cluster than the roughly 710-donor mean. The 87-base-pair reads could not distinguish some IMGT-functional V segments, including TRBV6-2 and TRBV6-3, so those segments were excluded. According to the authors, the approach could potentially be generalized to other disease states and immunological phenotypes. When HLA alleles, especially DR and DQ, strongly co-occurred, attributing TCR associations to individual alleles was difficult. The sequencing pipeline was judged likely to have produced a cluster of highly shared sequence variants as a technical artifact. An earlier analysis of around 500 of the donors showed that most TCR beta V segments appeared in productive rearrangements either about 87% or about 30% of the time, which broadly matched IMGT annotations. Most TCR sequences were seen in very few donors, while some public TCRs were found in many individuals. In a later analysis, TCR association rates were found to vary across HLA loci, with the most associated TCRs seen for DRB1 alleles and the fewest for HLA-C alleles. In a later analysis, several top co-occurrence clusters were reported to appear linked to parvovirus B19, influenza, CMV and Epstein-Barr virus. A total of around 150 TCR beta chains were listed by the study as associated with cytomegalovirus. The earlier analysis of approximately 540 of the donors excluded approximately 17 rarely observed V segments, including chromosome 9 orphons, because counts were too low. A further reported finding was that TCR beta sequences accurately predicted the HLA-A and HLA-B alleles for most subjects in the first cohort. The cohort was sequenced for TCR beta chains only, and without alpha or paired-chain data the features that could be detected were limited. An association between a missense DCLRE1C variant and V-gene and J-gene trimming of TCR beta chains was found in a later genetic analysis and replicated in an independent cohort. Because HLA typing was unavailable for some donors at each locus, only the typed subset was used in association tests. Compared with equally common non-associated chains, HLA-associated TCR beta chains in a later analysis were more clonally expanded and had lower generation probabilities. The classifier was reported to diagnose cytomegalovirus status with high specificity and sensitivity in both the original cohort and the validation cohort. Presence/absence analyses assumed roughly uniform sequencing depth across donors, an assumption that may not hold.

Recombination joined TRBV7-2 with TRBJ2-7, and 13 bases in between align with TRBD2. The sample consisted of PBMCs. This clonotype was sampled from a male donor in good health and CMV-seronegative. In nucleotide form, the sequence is TGTGCCAGCAGCCTCCGACTAGCGGGGGGCGACTACGAGCAGTACTTC. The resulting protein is CASSLRLAGGDYEQYF. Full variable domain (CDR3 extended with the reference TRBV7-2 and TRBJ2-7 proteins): GAGVSQSPSNKVTEKGKDVELRCDPISGHTALYWYRQSLGQGLEFLIYFQGNSAPDKSGLPSDRFSAERTGGSVSTLTIQRTQQEDSAVYLCASSLRLAGGDYEQYFGPGTRLTVT.